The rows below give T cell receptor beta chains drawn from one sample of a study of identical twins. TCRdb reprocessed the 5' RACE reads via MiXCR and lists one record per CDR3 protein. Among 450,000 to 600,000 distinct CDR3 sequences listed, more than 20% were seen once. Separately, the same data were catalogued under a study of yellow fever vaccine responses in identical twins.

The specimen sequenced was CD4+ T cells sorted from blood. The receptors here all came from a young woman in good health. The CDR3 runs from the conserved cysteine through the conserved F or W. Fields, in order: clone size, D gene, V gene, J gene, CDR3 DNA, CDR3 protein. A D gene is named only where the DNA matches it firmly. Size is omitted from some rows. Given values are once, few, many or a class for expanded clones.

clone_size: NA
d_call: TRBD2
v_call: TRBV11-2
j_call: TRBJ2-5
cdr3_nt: TGTGCCAGCAGCTCCCGGACTAGCGGGGGGGTACAAGAGACCCAGTACTTC
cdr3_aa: CASSSRTSGGVQETQYF

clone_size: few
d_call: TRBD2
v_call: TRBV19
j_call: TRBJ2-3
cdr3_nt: TGTGCCAGTAGTCCCGGGACTAGGAGAGATACGCAGTATTTT
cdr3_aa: CASSPGTRRDTQYF

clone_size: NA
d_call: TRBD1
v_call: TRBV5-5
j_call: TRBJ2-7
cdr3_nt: TGTGCCAGCAGCTTCGGACAGGGCTTCAGCTACGAGCAGTACTTC
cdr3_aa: CASSFGQGFSYEQYF

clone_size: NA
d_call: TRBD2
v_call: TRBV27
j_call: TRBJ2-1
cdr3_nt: TGTGCCAGCAGTCCGACTAGCGGGAGTCTCTCCTACAATGAGCAGTTCTTC
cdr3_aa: CASSPTSGSLSYNEQFF

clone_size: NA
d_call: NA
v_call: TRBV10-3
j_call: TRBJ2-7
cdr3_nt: TGTGCCATCAGTGAGCCGCTGAATGCTTTATCTAGGGAGCAGTACTTC
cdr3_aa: CAISEPLNALSREQYF

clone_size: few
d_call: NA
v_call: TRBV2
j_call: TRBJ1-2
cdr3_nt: TGTGCCAGCACAGTCAGCTCTTCATATGGCTACACCTTC
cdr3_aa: CASTVSSSYGYTF

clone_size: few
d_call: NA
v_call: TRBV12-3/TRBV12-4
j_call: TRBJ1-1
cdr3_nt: TGTGCCAGCAGTAGAGGGTGGGGCACTGAAGCTTTCTTT
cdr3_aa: CASSRGWGTEAFF

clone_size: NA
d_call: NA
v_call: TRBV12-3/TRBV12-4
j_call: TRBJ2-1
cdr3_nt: TGTGCCAGCAGTTTATCGGGGGAGACTCGGAATGAGCAGTTCTTC
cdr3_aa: CASSLSGETRNEQFF

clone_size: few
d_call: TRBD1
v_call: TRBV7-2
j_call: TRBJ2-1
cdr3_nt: TGTGCCAGCAGCCCAACCCCGGGACAGGGGGGGAATGAGCAGTTCTTC
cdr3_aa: CASSPTPGQGGNEQFF

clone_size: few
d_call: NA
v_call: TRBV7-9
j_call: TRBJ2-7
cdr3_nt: TGTGCCAGCAACCGCTTGAGGGTGCAGCTTTTTCTTTACTTC
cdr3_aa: CASNRLRVQLFLYF

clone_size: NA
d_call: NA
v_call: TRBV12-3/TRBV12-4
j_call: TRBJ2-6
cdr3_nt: TGTGCCAGCAGTTCACGACAGCCCTCTGGGGCCAACGTCCTGACTTTC
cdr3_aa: CASSSRQPSGANVLTF

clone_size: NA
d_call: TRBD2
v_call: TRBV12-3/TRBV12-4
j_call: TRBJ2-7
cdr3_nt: TGTGCCAGCAGCCGCCGCAGCGGGATTACCTACGAGCAGTGCTTC
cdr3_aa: CASSRRSGITYEQCF

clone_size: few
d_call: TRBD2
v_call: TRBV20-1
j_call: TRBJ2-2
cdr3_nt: TGCAGTGCTTCTAAGACTAGCGGGAGTTCGGGGGAGCTGTTTTTT
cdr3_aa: CSASKTSGSSGELFF

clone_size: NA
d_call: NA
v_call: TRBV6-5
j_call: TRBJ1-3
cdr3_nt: TGTGCCAGCAGTTACAGCAGGGGCAACTCTGGAAACACCATATATTTT
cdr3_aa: CASSYSRGNSGNTIYF

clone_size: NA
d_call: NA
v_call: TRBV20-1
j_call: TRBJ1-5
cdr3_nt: TGCAGTGCTAGATCGGGGGAAGGGCCAGGCCAGCCCCAGCATTTT
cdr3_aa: CSARSGEGPGQPQHF

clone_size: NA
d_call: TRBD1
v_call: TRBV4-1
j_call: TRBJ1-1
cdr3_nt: TGCGCCAGCAGCCAAGATGGAGGCCCTGGGGACAGCTTGAACACTGAAGCTTTCTTT
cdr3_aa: CASSQDGGPGDSLNTEAFF

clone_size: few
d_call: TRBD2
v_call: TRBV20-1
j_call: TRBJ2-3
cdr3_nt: TGCAGTGCTAGGCGGCTAGCGGGAGGATATACGCAGTATTTT
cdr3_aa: CSARRLAGGYTQYF

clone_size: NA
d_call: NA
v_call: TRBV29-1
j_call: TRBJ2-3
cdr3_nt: TGCAGCGTTAGATCGGGCGCTAGCACAGATACGCAGTATTTT
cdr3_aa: CSVRSGASTDTQYF

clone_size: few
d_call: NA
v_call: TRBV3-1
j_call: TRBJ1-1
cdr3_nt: TGTGCCAGCAGGGGGGACACCACACGTGCCACTGAAGCTTTCTTT
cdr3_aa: CASRGDTTRATEAFF

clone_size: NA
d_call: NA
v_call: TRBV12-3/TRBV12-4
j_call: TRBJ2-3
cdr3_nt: TGTGCCAGCAGTTTCCCCGACAGACCCACTAGCACAGATACGCAGTATTTT
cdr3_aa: CASSFPDRPTSTDTQYF